This TCR beta chain stems from a study of shared clonotypes between healthy human individuals. CD45RO-negative CD8 cells positively selected for CCR7 made up the naive population, which excluded terminally differentiated effector memory CD45RA+ cells. Germline CDR1 MDHEN, CDR2 SYDVKM. V lost 4 bases and J 4 bases, leaving 10 bases between the germline ends. The CDR3 has 14 residues. The assay was immunoSEQ multiplex PCR, and TCRdb's table has in-frame clones only and misses some. Among some 2 million clones listed, 85% to 95% were seen once. In this sample, this clone turned up once. The rearrangement joins TRBV28 to TRBJ2-2; perhaps D is TRBD1 or TRBD2 (5 bases each). This TCR was recovered from a young man in good health. Material: naive CD8+ T cells sorted from blood. In DNA, the CDR3 is TGTGCCAGCAGTTACCCCGGGACCACCGGGGAGCTGTTTTTT. Protein product: CASSYPGTTGELFF.